The subject of this entry is one T cell receptor (beta chain). The antigen is undetermined. V lost 5 bases and J lost 3; bases outside the gene matches: 6. Germline loops: CDR1 LNHDA, CDR2 SQIVND (reference sequence). The CDR3 runs to 14 residues. These data come from a study of cytomegalovirus exposure and HLA in healthy donors. Across the whole study: There were 350 to 450 genotyped donors. Of these, roughly 82% fell in the genetic ancestry cluster associated with self-reported Caucasian donors. Findings and limits, study-wide: For TCR beta chains, V- and J-gene trimming was later linked to a missense DCLRE1C variant.

PCR involved 60 Vbeta and 13 Jbeta primers. In the study's own analysis: Approximately 9.9 million shared chains were among the approximately 76 million unique TCR beta chains that a later analysis counted. Sequenced by immunoSEQ multiplex PCR; TCRdb stores in-frame clones only, minus some. D and trimming were read from the DNA, whereas the V and J calls and clone size are those reported in that table. The repertoire table contains about 160,000 clones. The chain couples TRBV19 to TRBJ2-7, with 8 bases identical to TRBD1. The sequencing input was PBMCs. This clonotype was sampled from a woman aged 60 to 75 in good health and CMV-seronegative. Here the CDR3 reads CASSSGTGYYEQYF. The CDR3 coding sequence is TGTGCCAGTAGTTCCGGGACAGGCTACTACGAGCAGTACTTC. The full variable domain, completed using reference TRBV19 and TRBJ2-7, is DGGITQSPKYLFRKEGQNVTLSCEQNLNHDAMYWYRQDPGQGLRLIYYSQIVNDFQKGDIAEGYSVSREKKESFPLTVTSAQKNPTAFYLCASSSGTGYYEQYFGPGTRLTVT.